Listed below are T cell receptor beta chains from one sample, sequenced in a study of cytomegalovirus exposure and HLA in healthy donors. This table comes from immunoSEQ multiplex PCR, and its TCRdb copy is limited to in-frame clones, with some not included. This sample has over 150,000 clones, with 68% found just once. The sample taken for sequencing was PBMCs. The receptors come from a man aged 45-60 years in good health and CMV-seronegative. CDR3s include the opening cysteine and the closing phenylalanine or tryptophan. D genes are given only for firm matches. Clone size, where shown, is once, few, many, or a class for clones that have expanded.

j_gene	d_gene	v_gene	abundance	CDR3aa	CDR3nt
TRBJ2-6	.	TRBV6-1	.	CASSEGGSGANVLTF	TGTGCCAGCAGTGAGGGGGGCTCTGGGGCCAACGTCCTGACTTTC
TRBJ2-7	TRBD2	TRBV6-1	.	CASSGSAGGHEQYF	TGTGCCAGCAGTGGGTCGGCGGGGGGCCACGAGCAGTACTTC
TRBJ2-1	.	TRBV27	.	CASSLNARDNEQFF	TGTGCCAGCAGTTTAAATGCCAGGGACAATGAGCAGTTCTTC
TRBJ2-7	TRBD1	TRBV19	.	CASSPTGSRGSYEQYF	TGTGCCAGTAGCCCGACAGGGAGTAGAGGCTCCTACGAGCAGTACTTC
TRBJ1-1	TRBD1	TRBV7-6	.	CASSRDRGTEAFF	TGTGCCAGCAGCAGGGACAGGGGCACTGAAGCTTTCTTT
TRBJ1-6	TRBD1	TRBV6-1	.	CASSELDRGNSPLHF	TGTGCCAGCAGTGAGCTGGACAGGGGGAATTCACCCCTCCACTTT
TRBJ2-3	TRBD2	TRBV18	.	CASSPWTSGGSDTQYF	TGTGCCAGCTCACCCTGGACTAGCGGCGGATCAGATACGCAGTATTTT
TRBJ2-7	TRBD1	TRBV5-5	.	CASSLSRDRGGYEQYF	TGTGCCAGCAGCTTGTCCCGGGACAGGGGTGGATACGAGCAGTACTTC
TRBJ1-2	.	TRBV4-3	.	CASSPDSYYGYTF	TGCGCCAGCAGTCCAGACAGTTACTATGGCTACACCTTC
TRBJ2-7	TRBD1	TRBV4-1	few	CASSQDDRGYEQYF	TGCGCCAGCAGCCAAGACGACAGGGGCTACGAGCAGTACTTC
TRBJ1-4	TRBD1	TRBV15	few	CATSRVGQGGGEKLFF	TGTGCCACCAGCAGAGTCGGACAGGGGGGAGGGGAAAAACTGTTTTTT
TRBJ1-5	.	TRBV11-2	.	CASSLGGTSNQPQHF	TGTGCCAGCAGCTTAGGGGGGACAAGCAATCAGCCCCAGCATTTT
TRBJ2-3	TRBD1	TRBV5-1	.	CASSLVGQGTDTQYF	TGCGCCAGCAGCTTGGTAGGACAGGGCACAGATACGCAGTATTTT
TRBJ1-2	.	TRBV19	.	CASTWGGPDGYTF	TGTGCCAGTACCTGGGGAGGACCAGATGGCTACACCTTC
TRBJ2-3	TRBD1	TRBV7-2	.	CASSRGQGADTQYF	TGTGCCAGCAGCCGTGGACAGGGTGCAGATACGCAGTATTTT
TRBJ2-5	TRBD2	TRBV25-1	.	CASSFPTSGGVKETQYF	TGTGCCAGCAGTTTCCCGACTAGCGGGGGGGTTAAAGAGACCCAGTACTTC
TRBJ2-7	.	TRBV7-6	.	CASSLAYRAENEQYF	TGTGCCAGCAGCTTAGCATACAGGGCTGAAAACGAGCAGTACTTC
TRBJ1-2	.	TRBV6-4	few	CASSAQGGVGGYTF	TGTGCCAGCAGTGCTCAAGGGGGGGTAGGCGGCTACACCTTC
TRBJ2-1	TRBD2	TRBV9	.	CASSLTGTSIGNEQFF	TGTGCCAGCAGCCTAACCGGGACTAGCATCGGCAATGAGCAGTTCTTC
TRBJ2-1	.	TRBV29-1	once	CSVEPGHNEQFF	TGCAGCGTTGAGCCAGGCCACAATGAGCAGTTCTTC
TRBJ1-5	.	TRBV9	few	CASSVGSGMNQPQHF	TGTGCCAGCAGCGTAGGTTCAGGGATGAATCAGCCCCAGCATTTT
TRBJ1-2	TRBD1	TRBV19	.	CASSRPGTGGYGYTF	TGTGCCAGTAGCCGCCCTGGGACAGGGGGTTATGGCTACACCTTC
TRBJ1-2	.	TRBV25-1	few	CASSEFGNYGYTF	TGTGCCAGCAGTGAATTCGGTAACTATGGCTACACCTTC
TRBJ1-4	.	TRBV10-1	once	CASSETGINEKLFF	TGCGCCAGCAGTGAGACAGGGATCAATGAAAAACTGTTTTTT
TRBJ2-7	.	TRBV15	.	CATRAENEGTQQYF	TGTGCCACCAGGGCCGAGAACGAGGGGACTCAGCAGTACTTC
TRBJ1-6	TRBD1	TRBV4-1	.	CASSQGQGVHSPLHF	TGCGCCAGCAGCCAGGGACAGGGGGTTCATTCACCCCTCCACTTT
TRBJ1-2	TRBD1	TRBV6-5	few	CASSPDREGMSYTF	TGTGCCAGCAGTCCCGACAGGGAAGGAATGAGCTACACCTTC
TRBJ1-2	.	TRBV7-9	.	CASSSQGVWGYTF	TGTGCCAGCAGCTCCCAGGGTGTGTGGGGCTACACCTTC
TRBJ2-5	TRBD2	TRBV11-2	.	CASSFGLAETQYF	TGTGCCAGCAGCTTTGGACTAGCGGAGACCCAGTACTTC
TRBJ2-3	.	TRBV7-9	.	CASSSLGTSTDTQYF	TGTGCCAGCAGCTCACTAGGGACTAGCACAGATACGCAGTATTTT
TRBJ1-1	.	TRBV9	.	CASSVALEPNTEAFF	TGTGCCAGCAGCGTAGCTCTAGAACCGAACACTGAAGCTTTCTTT
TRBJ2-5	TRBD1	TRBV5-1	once	CASSPAGTGVETQYF	TGCGCCAGCAGCCCGGCCGGGACAGGGGTTGAGACCCAGTACTTC
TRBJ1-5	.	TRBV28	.	CASSSGQRSSNQPQHF	TGTGCCAGCAGTTCTGGACAGAGGTCGAGCAATCAGCCCCAGCATTTT
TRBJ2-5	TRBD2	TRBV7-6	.	CASSRAGGQETQYF	TGTGCCAGCAGCCGGGCGGGGGGGCAAGAGACCCAGTACTTC
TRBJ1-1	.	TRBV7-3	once	CASSLTAEKEAFF	TGTGCCAGCAGCTTAACGGCCGAAAAGGAAGCTTTCTTT
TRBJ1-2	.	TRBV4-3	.	CASSQGQRLTPGGYTF	TGCGCCAGCAGCCAAGGTCAGAGGCTTACACCGGGTGGCTACACCTTC
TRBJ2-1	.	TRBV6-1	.	CASSPRGADYNEQFF	TGTGCCAGCTCCCCCCGGGGGGCGGATTACAATGAGCAGTTCTTC
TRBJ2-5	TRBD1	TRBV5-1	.	CASSSRGTGEETQYF	TGCGCCAGCAGCTCAAGGGGGACAGGGGAAGAGACCCAGTACTTC
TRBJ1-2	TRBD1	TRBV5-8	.	CASSFVRTGWAGYTF	TGTGCCAGCAGCTTTGTTCGGACAGGGTGGGCTGGCTACACCTTC
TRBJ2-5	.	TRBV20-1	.	CSALAAETQYF	TGCAGTGCTCTGGCGGCGGAGACCCAGTACTTC
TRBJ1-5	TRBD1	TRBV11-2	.	CASSSDRGQNQPQHF	TGTGCCAGCAGCTCGGACAGGGGCCAAAATCAGCCCCAGCATTTT
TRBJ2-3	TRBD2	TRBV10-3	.	CAISESSGGTDTQYF	TGTGCCATCAGTGAATCTAGCGGGGGCACAGATACGCAGTATTTT